This TCR beta chain is from a study of metastatic and nonmetastatic thyroid tumors. V lost 3 bases to trimming and J lost 6 bases, with 9 bases between them. The CDR3 runs to 12 residues. CDR1 is SGHTA, CDR2 FQGNSA, per germline. Original handling: Construction of a distant-metastasis classifier for papillary thyroid cancer relied on CDR3 differences across clinicopathological groups. TCRdb reanalyzed the PCR reads with MiXCR. Clone size and V and J calls follow TCRdb, not the original study. In the table there are around 19,000 clones, roughly a third of which are singletons. Thyroid surgery was performed in patients who had received no treatment beforehand. This clone has a handful of counts.

The receptor's source is a female donor with papillary thyroid cancer or a benign thyroid nodule (not recorded which). Some clones in this sample may be carry-over from other donors' samples. The rearrangement links TRBV7-2 to TRBJ2-7; D is unclear. The specimen sequenced was blood. In DNA form, the CDR3 reads TGTGCCAGCAGCTTTCCGGATGTCGAGCAGTACTTC. Protein sequence: CASSFPDVEQYF.